What follows is one T cell receptor beta chain and its context. This sample is drawn from a study of T cell changes during pregnancy in multiple sclerosis. The CDR3 runs 18 residues. The J segment lost 5 bases and the V segment lost 0 bases, leaving 9 bases of the junction unmatched. Germline values: CDR1 SQVTM, CDR2 ANQGSEA. TCRdb keeps only in-frame clones here, not all; method: immunoSEQ multiplex PCR. The table shows tens of thousands of clones, with about 94% occurring only once. The sample consisted of CD8+ T cells from peripheral blood mononuclear cells, taken in the second trimester of pregnancy. The TCR sequence derives from a female donor with multiple sclerosis, enrolled in a pregnancy study. The chain is built from TRBV29-1 and TRBJ2-2; 13 nucleotides agree with TRBD2. The CDR3 bases are TGCAGCGTTGAAGACGAATGGACTAGCGGGAGAGGGACCGGGGAGCTGTTTTTT. Translated: CSVEDEWTSGRGTGELFF.